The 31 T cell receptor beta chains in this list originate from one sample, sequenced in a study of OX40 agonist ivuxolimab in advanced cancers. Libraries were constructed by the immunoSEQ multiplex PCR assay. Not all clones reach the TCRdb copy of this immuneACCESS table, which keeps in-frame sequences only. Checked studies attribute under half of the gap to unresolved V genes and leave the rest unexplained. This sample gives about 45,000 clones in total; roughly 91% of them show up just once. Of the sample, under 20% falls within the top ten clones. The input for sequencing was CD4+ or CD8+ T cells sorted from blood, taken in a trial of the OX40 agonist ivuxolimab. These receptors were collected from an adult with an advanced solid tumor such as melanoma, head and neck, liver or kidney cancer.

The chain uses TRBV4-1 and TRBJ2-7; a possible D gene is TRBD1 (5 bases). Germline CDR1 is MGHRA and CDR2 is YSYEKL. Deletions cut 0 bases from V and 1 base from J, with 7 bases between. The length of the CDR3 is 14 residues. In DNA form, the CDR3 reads TGCGCCAGCAGCCAAGATGACAGATCCTACGAGCAGTACTTC. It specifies CASSQDDRSYEQYF.

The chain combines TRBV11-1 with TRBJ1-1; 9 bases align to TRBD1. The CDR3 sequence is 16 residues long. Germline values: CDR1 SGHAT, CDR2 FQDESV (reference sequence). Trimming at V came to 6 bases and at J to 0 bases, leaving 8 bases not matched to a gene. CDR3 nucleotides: TGTGCCAGCAGTCAAAGGACAGGGGCCCTGAACACTGAAGCTTTCTTT. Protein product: CASSQRTGALNTEAFF.

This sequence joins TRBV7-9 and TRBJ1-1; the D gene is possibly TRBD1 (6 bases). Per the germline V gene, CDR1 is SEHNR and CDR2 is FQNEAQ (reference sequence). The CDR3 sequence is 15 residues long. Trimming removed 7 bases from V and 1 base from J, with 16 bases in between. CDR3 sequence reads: CASTLTGQPNTEAFF. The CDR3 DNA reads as TGTGCCAGCACCCTTACAGGACAGCCGAACACTGAAGCTTTCTTT.

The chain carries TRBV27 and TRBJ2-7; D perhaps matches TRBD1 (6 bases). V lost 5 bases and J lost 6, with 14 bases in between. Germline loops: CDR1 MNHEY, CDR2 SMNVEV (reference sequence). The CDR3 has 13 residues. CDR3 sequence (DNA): TGTGCCAGCAGTAAACAGGGTGCCAGCGAGCAGTACTTC. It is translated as CASSKQGASEQYF.

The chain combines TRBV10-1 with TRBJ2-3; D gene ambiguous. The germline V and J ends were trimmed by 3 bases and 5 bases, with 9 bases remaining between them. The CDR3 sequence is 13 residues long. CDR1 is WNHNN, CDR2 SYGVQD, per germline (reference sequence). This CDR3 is CASSDFGQDTQYF. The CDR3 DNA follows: TGCGCCAGCAGTGATTTCGGGCAAGATACGCAGTATTTT.

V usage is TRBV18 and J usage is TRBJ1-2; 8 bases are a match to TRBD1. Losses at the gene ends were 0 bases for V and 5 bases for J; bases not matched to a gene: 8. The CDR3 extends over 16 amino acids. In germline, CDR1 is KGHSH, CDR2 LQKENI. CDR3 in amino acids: CASSPPPGQGRYGYTF. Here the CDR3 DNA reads TGTGCCAGCTCACCACCCCCTGGACAGGGCCGGTATGGCTACACCTTC.

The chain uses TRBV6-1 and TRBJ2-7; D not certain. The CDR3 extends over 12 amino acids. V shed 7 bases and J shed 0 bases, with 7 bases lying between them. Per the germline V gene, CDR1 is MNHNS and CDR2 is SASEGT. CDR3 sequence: CASNQDSYEQYF. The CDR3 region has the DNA TGTGCCAGCAACCAGGACTCCTACGAGCAGTACTTC.

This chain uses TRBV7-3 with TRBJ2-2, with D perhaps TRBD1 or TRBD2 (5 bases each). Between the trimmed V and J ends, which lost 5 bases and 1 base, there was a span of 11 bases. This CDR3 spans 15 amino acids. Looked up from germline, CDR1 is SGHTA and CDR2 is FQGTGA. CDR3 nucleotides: TGTGCCAGCAGCCCATGGGACCAGAACACCGGGGAGCTGTTTTTT. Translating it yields CASSPWDQNTGELFF.

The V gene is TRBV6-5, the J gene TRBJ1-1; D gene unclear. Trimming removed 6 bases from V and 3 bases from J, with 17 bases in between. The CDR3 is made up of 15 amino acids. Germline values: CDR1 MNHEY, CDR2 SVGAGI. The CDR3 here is CASRPSLGGYTEAFF. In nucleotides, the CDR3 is TGTGCCAGCAGACCTTCCCTGGGCGGGTACACTGAAGCTTTCTTT.

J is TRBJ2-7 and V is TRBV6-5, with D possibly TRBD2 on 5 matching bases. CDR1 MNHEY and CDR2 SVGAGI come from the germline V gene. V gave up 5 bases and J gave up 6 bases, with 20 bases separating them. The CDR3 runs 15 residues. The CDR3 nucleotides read TGTGCCAGCAGTCACTGGGCCCGGACTGCCTCCGAGCAGTACTTC. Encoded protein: CASSHWARTASEQYF.

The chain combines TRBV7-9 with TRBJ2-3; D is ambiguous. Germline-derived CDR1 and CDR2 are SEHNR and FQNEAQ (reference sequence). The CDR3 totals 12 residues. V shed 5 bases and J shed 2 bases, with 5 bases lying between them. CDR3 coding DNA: TGTGCCAGCAGCCGGGCCACAGATACGCAGTATTTT. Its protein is CASSRATDTQYF.

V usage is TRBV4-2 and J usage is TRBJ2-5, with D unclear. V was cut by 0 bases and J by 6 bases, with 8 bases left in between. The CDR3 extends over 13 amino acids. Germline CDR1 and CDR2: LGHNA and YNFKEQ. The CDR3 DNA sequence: TGTGCCAGCAGCCAAGATCGAGTGCAGACCCAGTACTTC. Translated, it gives CASSQDRVQTQYF.

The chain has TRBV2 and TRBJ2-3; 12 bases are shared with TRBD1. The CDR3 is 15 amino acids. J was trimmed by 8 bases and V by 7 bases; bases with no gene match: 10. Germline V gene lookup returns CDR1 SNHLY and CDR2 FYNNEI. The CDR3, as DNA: TGTGCCAGCACAGCCGGGACAGGGGGCTCCACTACGCAGTATTTT. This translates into CASTAGTGGSTTQYF.

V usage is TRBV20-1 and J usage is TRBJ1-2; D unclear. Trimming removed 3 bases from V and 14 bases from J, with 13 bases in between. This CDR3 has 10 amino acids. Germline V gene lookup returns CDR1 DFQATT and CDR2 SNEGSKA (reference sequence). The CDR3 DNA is TGCAGTGCTAGTTATTTGGACCAGACCTTC. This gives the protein CSASYLDQTF.

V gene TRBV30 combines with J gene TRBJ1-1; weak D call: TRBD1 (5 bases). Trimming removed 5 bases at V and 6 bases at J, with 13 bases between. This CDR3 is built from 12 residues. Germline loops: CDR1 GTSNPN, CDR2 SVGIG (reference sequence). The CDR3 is CAWGGVSAEAFF. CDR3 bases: TGTGCCTGGGGAGGGGTTTCCGCTGAAGCTTTCTTT.

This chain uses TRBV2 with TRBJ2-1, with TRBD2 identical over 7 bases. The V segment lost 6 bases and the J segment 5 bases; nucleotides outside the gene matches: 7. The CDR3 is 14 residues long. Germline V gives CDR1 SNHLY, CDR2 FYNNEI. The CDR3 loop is CASRIGAGDNEQFF. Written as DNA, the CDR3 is TGTGCCAGCAGAATTGGGGCGGGGGACAATGAGCAGTTCTTC. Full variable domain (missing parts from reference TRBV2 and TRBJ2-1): EPEVTQTPSHQVTQMGQEVILRCVPISNHLYFYWYRQILGQKVEFLVSFYNNEISEKSEIFDDQFSVERPDGSNFTLKIRSTKLEDSAMYFCASRIGAGDNEQFFGPGTRLTVL.

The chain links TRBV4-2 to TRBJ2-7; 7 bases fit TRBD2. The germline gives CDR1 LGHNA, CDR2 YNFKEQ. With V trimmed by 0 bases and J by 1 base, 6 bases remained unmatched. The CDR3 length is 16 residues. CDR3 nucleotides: TGTGCCAGCAGCCAAGATCTTGGGGGGGGGTCCTACGAGCAGTACTTC. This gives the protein CASSQDLGGGSYEQYF.

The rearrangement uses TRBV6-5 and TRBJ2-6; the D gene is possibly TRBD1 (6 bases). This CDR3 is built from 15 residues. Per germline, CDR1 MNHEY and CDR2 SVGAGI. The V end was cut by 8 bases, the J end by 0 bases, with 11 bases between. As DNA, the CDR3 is TGTGCCAGCGGACAGTTCCTCTCTGGGGCCAACGTCCTGACTTTC. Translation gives CASGQFLSGANVLTF.

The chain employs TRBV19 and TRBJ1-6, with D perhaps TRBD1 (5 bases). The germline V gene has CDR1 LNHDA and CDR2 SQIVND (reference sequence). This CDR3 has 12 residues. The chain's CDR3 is CAGTSHNSPLHF. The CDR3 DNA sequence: TGTGCTGGGACGTCCCATAATTCACCCCTCCACTTT.

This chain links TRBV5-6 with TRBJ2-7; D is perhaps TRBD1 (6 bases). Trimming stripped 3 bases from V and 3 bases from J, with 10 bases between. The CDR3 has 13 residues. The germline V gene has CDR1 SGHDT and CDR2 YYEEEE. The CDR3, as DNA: TGTGCCAGCAGCTACAGGGTTAGCTACGAGCAGTACTTC. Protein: CASSYRVSYEQYF.

CDR3 bases: TGTGCCACCGGGGCCGGGACAGGGTTCTTACACGAGCAGTACTTC. As protein: CATGAGTGFLHEQYF. The V and J genes are TRBV19 and TRBJ2-7; 9 nucleotides line up with TRBD1. CDR1 and CDR2 from the germline V gene are LNHDA and SQIVND (reference sequence). Trimming at V came to 10 bases and at J to 5 bases, leaving 15 bases not matched to a gene. The CDR3 sequence is 15 residues long.

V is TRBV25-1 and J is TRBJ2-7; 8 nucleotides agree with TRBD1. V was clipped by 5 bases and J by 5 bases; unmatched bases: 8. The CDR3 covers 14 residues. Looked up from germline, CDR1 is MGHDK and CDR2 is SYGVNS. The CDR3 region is CASSPRLQGDEQYF. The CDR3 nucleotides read TGTGCCAGCAGTCCGAGATTACAGGGGGACGAGCAGTACTTC.

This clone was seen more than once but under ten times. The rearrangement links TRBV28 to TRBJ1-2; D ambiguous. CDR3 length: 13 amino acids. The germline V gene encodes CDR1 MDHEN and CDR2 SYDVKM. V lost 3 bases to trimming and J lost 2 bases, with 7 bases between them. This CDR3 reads CASSLVGNYGYTF. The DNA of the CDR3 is TGTGCCAGCAGTTTGGTAGGGAACTATGGCTACACCTTC.

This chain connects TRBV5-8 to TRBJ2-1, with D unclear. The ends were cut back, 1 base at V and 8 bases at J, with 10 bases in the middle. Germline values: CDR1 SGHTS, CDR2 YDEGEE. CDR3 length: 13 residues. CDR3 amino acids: CASSLLVGDEQFF. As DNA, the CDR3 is TGTGCCAGCAGCTTGTTAGTAGGCGATGAGCAGTTCTTC.

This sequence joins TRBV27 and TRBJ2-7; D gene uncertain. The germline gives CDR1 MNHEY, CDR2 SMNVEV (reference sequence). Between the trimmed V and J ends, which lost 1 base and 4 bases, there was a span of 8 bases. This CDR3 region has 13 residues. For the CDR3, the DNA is TGTGCCAGCAGTTTATGGAGTGGTTACGAGCAGTACTTC. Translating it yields CASSLWSGYEQYF.

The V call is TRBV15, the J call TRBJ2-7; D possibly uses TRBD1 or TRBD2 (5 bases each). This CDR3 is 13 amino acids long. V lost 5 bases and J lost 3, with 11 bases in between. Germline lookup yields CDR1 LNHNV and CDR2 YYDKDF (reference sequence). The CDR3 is CATSGGRYYEQYF. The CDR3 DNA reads TGTGCCACCAGCGGGGGACGGTACTACGAGCAGTACTTC.

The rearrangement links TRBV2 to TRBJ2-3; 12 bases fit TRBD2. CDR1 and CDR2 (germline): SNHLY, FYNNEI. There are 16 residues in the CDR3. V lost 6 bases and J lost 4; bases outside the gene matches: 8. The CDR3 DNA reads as TGTGCCAGCAGGGCAAGACTAGCGGGAGTCCCAGATACGCAGTATTTT. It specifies CASRARLAGVPDTQYF. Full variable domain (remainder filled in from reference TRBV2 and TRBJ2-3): EPEVTQTPSHQVTQMGQEVILRCVPISNHLYFYWYRQILGQKVEFLVSFYNNEISEKSEIFDDQFSVERPDGSNFTLKIRSTKLEDSAMYFCASRARLAGVPDTQYFGPGTRLTVL.

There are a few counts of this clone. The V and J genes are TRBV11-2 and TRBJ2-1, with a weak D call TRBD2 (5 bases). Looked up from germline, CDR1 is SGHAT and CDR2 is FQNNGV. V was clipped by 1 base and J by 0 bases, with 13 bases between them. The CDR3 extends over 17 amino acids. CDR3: CASSLVFSVNSYNEQFF. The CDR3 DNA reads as TGTGCCAGCAGCTTAGTGTTTAGCGTAAACTCCTACAATGAGCAGTTCTTC.

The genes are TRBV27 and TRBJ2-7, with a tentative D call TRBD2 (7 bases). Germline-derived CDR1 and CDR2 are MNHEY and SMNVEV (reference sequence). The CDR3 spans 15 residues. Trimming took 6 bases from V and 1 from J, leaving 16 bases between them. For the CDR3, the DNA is TGTGCCAGCAGGGTAGGGGGGGGCGGTTCCTACGAGCAGTACTTC. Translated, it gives CASRVGGGGSYEQYF.

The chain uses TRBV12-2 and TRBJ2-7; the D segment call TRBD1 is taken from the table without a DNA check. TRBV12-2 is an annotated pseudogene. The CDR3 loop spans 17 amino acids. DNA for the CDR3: TGTGCAAGTCGCTTAGTTTGGGACAGGGGGATTCTAAACGAGCAGTACTTC. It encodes CASRLVWDRGILNEQYF.

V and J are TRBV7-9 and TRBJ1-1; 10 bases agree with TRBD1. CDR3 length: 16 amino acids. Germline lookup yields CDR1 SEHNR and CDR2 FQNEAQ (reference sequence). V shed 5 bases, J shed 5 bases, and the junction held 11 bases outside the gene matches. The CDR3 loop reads CASSPRVGTGVTEAFF. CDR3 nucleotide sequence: TGTGCCAGCAGCCCCCGTGTCGGGACAGGGGTTACTGAAGCTTTCTTT.